The clone carrying this T cell receptor (beta chain) occurred a few times. This record comes from a study of early T cells in non-severe SARS-CoV-2 infection. In the library, individual cDNA molecules carried attached unique molecular identifiers. One entry per CDR3 protein results from TCRdb running MiXCR on the 5' RACE reads. The profile covers tens of thousands of distinct CDR3 sequences, with 5.7% appearing a single time and approximately 6.5% taken by the ten largest. Trimming took 4 bases from V and 6 from J, leaving 9 bases between them. Germline lookup yields CDR1 ENHRY and CDR2 SYGVKD. CDR3 length: 13 amino acids.

The clonotype was recovered from an adult who was a healthcare worker with PCR-confirmed SARS-CoV-2 infection or an uninfected control (not recorded which). The V gene is TRBV10-3, the J gene TRBJ1-4; D is unresolved. Sequencing used whole blood. CDR3 sequence reads: CAISVRADEKLFF. The DNA for the CDR3 is TGTGCCATCAGTGTGAGGGCGGATGAAAAACTGTTTTTT.